The entry that follows covers one TCR beta chain sequence. One junction end does not reproduce the germline sequence, and a read error may be involved. Starting material of about 450 ng total RNA yielded TCR beta cDNA via a constant-region primer. Slightly modified ARM-PCR with three nested multiplex PCR rounds yielded TCR beta libraries. TRBV1-TRBV30 forward and Cbeta reverse primers drove the first two approximately 11-cycle rounds. TCRdb fed the multiplex PCR reads into MiXCR, producing one record per CDR3 protein. This sample yields roughly 55,000 distinct CDR3 sequences, of which less than 85% are seen a single time; about 56% belongs to the top ten. The data were taken from a study of tumor-infiltrating lymphocytes in primary liver carcinoma. Both RNA and DNA were isolated together from around 20-30 mg of bulk tissue that had not been sorted. The CDR3 has 14 amino acids. The V gene's germline CDR1 is MGHRA and CDR2 YSYEKL.

The chain recombines TRBV4-1 with TRBJ1-1; no reliable D call. Sequencing was carried out using liver tumor tissue from sampling region 2. Documented subset: tumor region T2, inferior pole. The clonotype comes from a man aged 40-49 years with primary liver carcinoma and hepatitis B virus infection. CDR3 sequence (DNA): TGTGCCAGCAACCAAGGCCTAGTGGCGGATGAAGCTTTCTTT. It translates to CASNQGLVADEAFF.